A selection of T cell receptor beta chains follows, all from one sample in a study of blood T cell repertoires in COVID-19. Data came from immunoSEQ multiplex PCR; TCRdb stores just in-frame clones and leaves some out. The table lists 150,000 to 200,000 clones, 84% of them singletons, with less than 3.5% in the top ten. Sample: PBMCs or T cells enriched from blood (not recorded which). These receptors all come from a woman aged 25 to 39 who had been exposed to COVID-19. Both conserved end residues are part of each CDR3. Fields, in order: clone size, D gene, J gene, V gene, CDR3 DNA, CDR3 protein. A D gene is named only where the DNA matches it firmly. Size is omitted from some rows. Given values are once, few, many or a class for expanded clones.

- TRBD1 TRBJ1-6 TRBV14 TGTGCCAGCAGCCAAATCCCGGACAGGGGCATCTCCTATAATTCACCCCTCCACTTT CASSQIPDRGISYNSPLHF
- TRBD1 TRBJ2-5 TRBV18 TGTGCCAGCTCTTCTACCAGGGGGCGAGAGACCCAGTACTTC CASSSTRGRETQYF
- - TRBJ2-3 TRBV10-1 TGCGCCAGCGGGGGAAGGGGGGGGATCACAGATACGCAGTATTTT CASGGRGGITDTQYF
- TRBD1 TRBJ2-7 TRBV4-3 TGCGCCAGCAGCCAATACTCCGGGACAGGGGCCTACGAGCAGTACTTC CASSQYSGTGAYEQYF
- TRBD2 TRBJ2-3 TRBV5-1 TGCGCCAGCAGCCAACTCCCTAGCGGAGAGACTAGCACAGATACGCAGTATTTT CASSQLPSGETSTDTQYF
- - TRBJ1-1 TRBV5-5 TGTGCCAGCAGCTTCGGAGGGAACACTGAAGCTTTCTTT CASSFGGNTEAFF
- TRBD2 TRBJ2-5 TRBV3-1/TRBV3-2 TGTGCCAGCAGCCCCCGCGGGGGAGTTCAAGAGACCCAGTACTTC CASSPRGGVQETQYF
few TRBD1 TRBJ2-1 TRBV6-6 TGTGCCAGCAGTTCTCGACAGGGGAATGACAATGAGCAGTTCTTC CASSSRQGNDNEQFF
- TRBD1 TRBJ1-1 TRBV7-2 TGTGCCAGCAGCTTATCAGGGGGCGTTAACACTGAAGCTTTCTTT CASSLSGGVNTEAFF
- - TRBJ2-7 TRBV5-4 TGTGCCAGCAGCTTAGAGACCTACGAGCAGTACTTC CASSLETYEQYF
once - TRBJ2-3 TRBV9 TGTGCCAGCAGCTCTAATAGGCGGGGCGACCTCCGGACAGATACGCAGTATTTT CASSSNRRGDLRTDTQYF
- - TRBJ1-3 TRBV5-1 TGCGCCAGCAGCTTGGGCGTCTATGGAAACACCATATATTTT CASSLGVYGNTIYF
- - TRBJ2-7 TRBV7-8 TGTGCCAGCAGCTTAACCTTGGGCAGAAATCCCTACGAGCAGTACTTC CASSLTLGRNPYEQYF
- - TRBJ1-3 TRBV3-1/TRBV3-2 TGTGCCAGCAGCCCCGACAGACCCTTGAGCTCTGGAAACACCATATATTTT CASSPDRPLSSGNTIYF
once TRBD1 TRBJ2-7 TRBV10-3 TGTGCCATCAGTACTCCGGGACAGGGCGGTGCCTACGAGCAGTACTTC CAISTPGQGGAYEQYF
- - TRBJ2-7 TRBV28 TGTGCCAGCAGCCTCAGGGCCGAAAAAGGGTCCTACGAGCAGTACTTC CASSLRAEKGSYEQYF
- - TRBJ2-3 TRBV21-1 TGTGCCAGCAGCAATAGAGGACAGTGGGGCACAGATACGCAGTATTTT CASSNRGQWGTDTQYF
- - TRBJ2-3 TRBV14 TGTGCCAGCAGCCGATCGGGGAGGACAGATACGCAGTATTTT CASSRSGRTDTQYF
- - TRBJ2-7 TRBV14 TGTGCCAGCAGCCAAGAGGTGCGGCAGCACTACGAGCAGTACTTC CASSQEVRQHYEQYF
- - TRBJ1-6 TRBV3-1/TRBV3-2 TGTGCCAGCAGCCAAGCCGGGGGGACGGGAACATATTCACCCCTCCACTTT CASSQAGGTGTYSPLHF
- - TRBJ2-7 TRBV9 TGTGCCAGCAGCGTAGTCCCGCAGGCCTACGAGCAGTACTTC CASSVVPQAYEQYF
few - TRBJ1-6 TRBV12-3/TRBV12-4 TGTGCCAGCAGCGTGGAGTACGCTTCACCCCTCCACTTT CASSVEYASPLHF
- TRBD1 TRBJ1-2 TRBV7-2 TGTGCCAGCAGCTCCTACAGGGGGATGGGCTATGGCTACACCTTC CASSSYRGMGYGYTF
- - TRBJ2-7 TRBV5-5 TGTGCCAGCAGCGAGTACTACGAGCAGTACTTC CASSEYYEQYF
- - TRBJ2-2 TRBV7-9 TGTGCCAGCAGCGCGCCCGGGGACTTTAACACCGGGGAGCTGTTTTTT CASSAPGDFNTGELFF
- TRBD1 TRBJ1-1 TRBV5-1 TGCGCCAGCAGCTCCCGGACAGGGGAGAACACTGAAGCTTTCTTT CASSSRTGENTEAFF
- TRBD1 TRBJ2-7 TRBV9 TGTGCCAGCAGCACAGGGGACAGGGGATTGTACGAGCAGTACTTC CASSTGDRGLYEQYF
- - TRBJ2-4 TRBV13 TGTGCCAGCAGCTTCGAAGGTCGGGGTAGGAACATTCAGTACTTC CASSFEGRGRNIQYF
- - TRBJ2-5 TRBV7-2 TGTGCCAGCAGCTCGAACAGGGAGACCCAGTACTTC CASSSNRETQYF
few TRBD1 TRBJ2-7 TRBV11-2 TGTGCCAGCTTAACAGGGGGCTACGAGCAGTACTTC CASLTGGYEQYF
- - TRBJ1-3 TRBV10-1 TGCGCCAGCAGTGGGCCAGCTGGAAACACCATATATTTT CASSGPAGNTIYF
- TRBD2 TRBJ2-1 TRBV3-1/TRBV3-2 TGTGCCAGCAGCCAGGGAGACGTGACTAGCGGGCCCTACAATGAGCAGTTCTTC CASSQGDVTSGPYNEQFF
- - TRBJ2-7 TRBV9 TGTGCCAGCAGCGTGAGGGGGGGAATTCAGCCCTACGAGCAGTACTTC CASSVRGGIQPYEQYF
- - TRBJ2-7 TRBV5-1 TGCGCCAGCAGCCCGGACACTTCCTACGAGCAGTACTTC CASSPDTSYEQYF
- TRBD1 TRBJ2-7 TRBV3-1/TRBV3-2 TGTGCCAGCAGTCTGACAGGGGTCTACGAGCAGTACTTC CASSLTGVYEQYF
- - TRBJ1-2 TRBV19 TGTGCCAGTAGTATCACCAGGAGGAACTATGGCTACACCTTC CASSITRRNYGYTF